A selection of T cell receptor beta chains follows, all from one sample in a study of control samples from healthy donors and cancer patients. Data came from immunoSEQ multiplex PCR; TCRdb stores just in-frame clones and leaves some out. The sample yields around 190,000 clones, over 85% seen once. The sequencing input was blood. These receptors all come from a man under 40 in good health. The CDR3 runs from the conserved cysteine through the conserved F or W. The order of the fields is clone size, J gene, D gene, V gene, CDR3 protein, CDR3 DNA. The D gene is left open where the match is weak. The size field is filled for only some rows; it gives once, few, many or a size class.

. | TRBJ2-7 | TRBD1 | TRBV7-9 | CASSSSGGWEQYF | TGTGCCAGCAGTTCCTCAGGGGGTTGGGAGCAGTACTTC
. | TRBJ2-3 | . | TRBV11-2 | CASSLGGDTQYF | TGTGCCAGCAGCTTAGGGGGAGATACGCAGTATTTT
. | TRBJ1-2 | . | TRBV7-2 | CASSLRQALLNYGYTF | TGTGCCAGCAGCCTAAGACAGGCCCTATTAAACTATGGCTACACCTTC
few | TRBJ2-1 | TRBD2 | TRBV10-1 | CASSDTGTSGRDEQFF | TGCGCCAGCAGTGATACCGGGACTAGCGGGAGGGATGAGCAGTTCTTC
. | TRBJ1-1 | . | TRBV27 | CASSLGGEAFF | TGTGCCAGCAGTTTGGGGGGAGAGGCTTTCTTT
. | TRBJ2-3 | . | TRBV11-2 | CASSLVWGKTPDTQYF | TGTGCCAGCAGCTTAGTTTGGGGTAAAACCCCAGATACGCAGTATTTT
. | TRBJ2-4 | . | TRBV27 | CASSPRSHVAKNIQYF | TGTGCCAGCAGTCCCCGCTCTCACGTAGCCAAAAACATTCAGTACTTC
. | TRBJ2-1 | . | TRBV2 | CASRRRGEQFF | TGTGCCAGCAGGAGGCGGGGTGAGCAGTTCTTC
. | TRBJ2-6 | TRBD1 | TRBV10-3 | CAISGLTGGASGANVLTF | TGTGCCATCAGCGGTTTGACAGGGGGAGCCTCTGGGGCCAACGTCCTGACTTTC
. | TRBJ1-2 | . | TRBV29-1 | CSSRTTDGYTF | TGCAGCTCCCGAACCACCGATGGCTACACCTTC
. | TRBJ2-7 | . | TRBV24-1 | CATSDPRSNTNEQYF | TGTGCCACCAGTGATCCCAGATCCAATACCAACGAGCAGTACTTC
. | TRBJ2-7 | . | TRBV13 | CASSFLRGSYEQYF | TGTGCCAGCAGCTTTTTAAGGGGATCCTACGAGCAGTACTTC
. | TRBJ2-7 | TRBD1 | TRBV6-2/TRBV6-3 | CASSNNPGQSSYEQYF | TGTGCCAGCAGCAACAATCCGGGACAGAGCTCCTACGAGCAGTACTTC
. | TRBJ2-2 | TRBD1 | TRBV30 | CAWIRGRGRGGELFF | TGTGCCTGGATAAGGGGCAGGGGGCGAGGCGGGGAGCTGTTTTTT
. | TRBJ2-1 | TRBD1 | TRBV9 | CASSVGTGVRDEQFF | TGTGCCAGCAGCGTCGGGACAGGGGTTAGGGATGAGCAGTTCTTC
. | TRBJ2-3 | . | TRBV5-1 | CASSLFSGAGTDTQYF | TGCGCCAGCAGCTTGTTTAGCGGAGCAGGCACAGATACGCAGTATTTT
many | TRBJ1-2 | . | TRBV30 | CAWSAQGNYGYTF | TGTGCCTGGAGTGCTCAGGGTAACTATGGCTACACCTTC
. | TRBJ1-6 | . | TRBV13 | CASSLGPGGAGSPLHF | TGTGCCAGCAGCTTAGGGCCGGGGGGCGCAGGTTCACCCCTCCACTTT
. | TRBJ1-1 | . | TRBV18 | CASSQGGNTEAFF | TGTGCCAGCTCACAGGGAGGGAACACTGAAGCTTTCTTT
. | TRBJ2-5 | . | TRBV2 | CASSRDRWQETQYF | TGTGCCAGCAGCCGAGACAGATGGCAAGAGACCCAGTACTTC
. | TRBJ1-1 | . | TRBV30 | CASGTYTEAFF | TGTGCCTCGGGGACTTACACTGAAGCTTTCTTT
. | TRBJ1-2 | . | TRBV27 | CASSLGARAGYTF | TGTGCCAGCAGTTTAGGGGCCAGGGCTGGCTACACCTTC
. | TRBJ2-7 | TRBD1 | TRBV7-9 | CAGQGAYEQYF | TGTGCCGGGCAGGGGGCCTACGAGCAGTACTTC
. | TRBJ2-5 | . | TRBV27 | CASKSGAGTQYF | TGTGCCAGCAAATCCGGTGCGGGGACCCAGTACTTC
. | TRBJ1-1 | TRBD1 | TRBV6-2/TRBV6-3 | CASSTNRGGTEAFF | TGTGCCAGCAGCACAAACAGGGGGGGCACTGAAGCTTTCTTT
. | TRBJ1-2 | . | TRBV21-1 | CASSKENRGGYGYTF | TGTGCCAGCAGCAAGGAAAACAGGGGGGGCTATGGCTACACCTTC
. | TRBJ1-2 | . | TRBV28 | CASSGNYGYTF | TGTGCCAGCAGTGGGAACTATGGCTACACCTTC
. | TRBJ1-2 | TRBD1 | TRBV28 | CASSWGTGQPKGYTF | TGTGCCAGCAGTTGGGGGACAGGGCAACCCAAGGGCTACACCTTC
. | TRBJ2-4 | . | TRBV5-4 | CASSFGGLAKNIQYF | TGTGCCAGCAGCTTCGGCGGATTAGCCAAAAACATTCAGTACTTC
. | TRBJ1-1 | . | TRBV7-6 | CASSVGDEAFF | TGTGCCAGCAGCGTAGGGGATGAAGCTTTCTTT
. | TRBJ1-5 | . | TRBV10-1 | CASREAGYSNQPQHF | TGCGCCAGCCGTGAAGCAGGGTATAGCAATCAGCCCCAGCATTTT
. | TRBJ2-7 | . | TRBV3-1/TRBV3-2 | CASSPQGFVHEQYF | TGTGCCAGCAGCCCCCAGGGTTTCGTTCACGAGCAGTACTTC
. | TRBJ1-3 | . | TRBV5-5 | CASSLADRTAGNTIYF | TGTGCCAGCAGCTTGGCCGATCGGACCGCCGGAAACACCATATATTTT
few | TRBJ2-2 | . | TRBV30 | CAWSGGQSGELFF | TGTGCCTGGAGCGGGGGGCAATCAGGGGAGCTGTTTTTT
once | TRBJ1-1 | . | TRBV5-6 | CASSLDIGGTNTEAFF | TGTGCCAGCAGCTTAGATATCGGGGGCACGAACACTGAAGCTTTCTTT
. | TRBJ1-6 | . | TRBV5-1 | CASSDRDRPSSYNSPLHF | TGCGCCAGCAGCGATCGAGACAGGCCGAGCTCCTATAATTCACCCCTCCACTTT
few | TRBJ2-7 | . | TRBV5-6 | CASSLEAGLYEQYF | TGTGCCAGCAGCTTGGAGGCAGGGCTCTACGAGCAGTACTTC
. | TRBJ2-1 | . | TRBV7-3 | CASSLSLGGNEQFF | TGTGCCAGCAGCTTGAGCCTAGGGGGCAATGAGCAGTTCTTC
few | TRBJ2-2 | . | TRBV2 | CASSESASRRGGELFF | TGTGCCAGCAGTGAGTCGGCTAGCAGAAGGGGCGGGGAGCTGTTTTTT
. | TRBJ1-2 | TRBD1 | TRBV10-3 | CAIRGTGGFGYTF | TGTGCCATCCGGGGGACAGGGGGCTTTGGCTACACCTTC